This T cell receptor beta chain originates from a study of metastatic and nonmetastatic thyroid tumors. This clone was observed at least ten times. TCRdb reanalyzed the PCR reads with MiXCR. The repertoire holds tens of thousands of clones, 20% to 25% seen once, with roughly 4.2% in the top ten. Looked up from germline, CDR1 is LGHDT and CDR2 is YNNKEL (reference sequence). The CDR3 totals 16 residues. Trimming cost V 4 bases and J 4 bases; bases outside gene matches: 11. Until they underwent thyroid surgery, no patient had received any treatment. The V gene is TRBV3-1, the J gene TRBJ2-7; 9 bases are a match to TRBD2. The source material was blood. The clonotype originates from a female donor with papillary thyroid cancer or a benign thyroid nodule (not recorded which). Some clones in this sample may be carry-over from other donors' samples. The CDR3 reads CASSRFLSGREYEQYF. For the CDR3, the DNA is TGTGCCAGCAGCCGATTCCTTAGCGGGAGAGAGTACGAGCAGTACTTC.